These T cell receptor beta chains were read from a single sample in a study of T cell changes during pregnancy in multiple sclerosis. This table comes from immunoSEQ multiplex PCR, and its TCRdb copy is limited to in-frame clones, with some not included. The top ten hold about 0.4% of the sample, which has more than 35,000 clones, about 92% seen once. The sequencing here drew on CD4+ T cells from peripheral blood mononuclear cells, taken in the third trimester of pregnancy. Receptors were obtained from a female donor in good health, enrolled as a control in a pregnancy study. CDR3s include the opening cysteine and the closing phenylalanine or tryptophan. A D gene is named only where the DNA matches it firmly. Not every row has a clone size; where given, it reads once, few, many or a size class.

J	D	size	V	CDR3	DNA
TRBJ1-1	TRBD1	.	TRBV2	CASSVRGHTEAFF	TGTGCCAGCAGTGTCAGGGGGCACACTGAAGCTTTCTTT
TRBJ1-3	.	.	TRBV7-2	CASSLGQFLDVGTIYF	TGTGCCAGCAGCTTAGGACAGTTCCTCGACGTAGGCACCATATATTTT
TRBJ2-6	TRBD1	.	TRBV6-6	CASSRDRAGANVLTF	TGTGCCAGCAGTCGCGACAGGGCCGGGGCCAACGTCCTGACTTTC
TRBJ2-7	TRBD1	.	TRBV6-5	CASSNRGSYEQYF	TGTGCCAGCAGCAACAGGGGTTCCTACGAGCAGTACTTC
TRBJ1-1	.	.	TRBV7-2	CASSSHRYPEAFF	TGTGCCAGCAGCTCGCACCGGTACCCTGAAGCTTTCTTT
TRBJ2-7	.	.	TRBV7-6	CASSLQDSHYEQYF	TGTGCCAGCAGCTTACAGGACAGCCACTACGAGCAGTACTTC
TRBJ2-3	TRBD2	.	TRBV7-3	CASRGGTSGGECTDTQYF	TGTGCCAGCAGAGGGGGGACTAGCGGGGGAGAATGCACAGATACGCAGTATTTT
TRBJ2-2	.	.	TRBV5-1	CASSLTGTVNTGELFF	TGCGCCAGCAGCTTAACCGGGACTGTTAACACCGGGGAGCTGTTTTTT
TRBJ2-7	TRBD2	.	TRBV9	CASSRGLAGVEQYF	TGTGCCAGCAGCAGGGGACTAGCGGGGGTCGAGCAGTACTTC
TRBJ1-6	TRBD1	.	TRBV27	CASSLKPGQTTSSYNSPLHF	TGTGCCAGCAGTTTAAAACCGGGACAGACTACGAGCTCCTATAATTCACCCCTCCACTTT
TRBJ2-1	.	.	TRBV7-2	CASSSPGEGEQFF	TGTGCCAGCAGTTCCCCAGGGGAGGGAGAGCAGTTCTTC
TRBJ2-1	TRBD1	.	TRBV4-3	CASSHSGTVDNEQFF	TGCGCCAGCAGCCATTCCGGGACAGTAGACAATGAGCAGTTCTTC
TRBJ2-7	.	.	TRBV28	CASGGPSYEQYF	TGTGCCAGCGGTGGGCCCTCCTACGAGCAGTACTTC
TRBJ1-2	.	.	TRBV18	CASSPPTNYGYTF	TGTGCCAGCTCACCACCGACAAACTATGGCTACACCTTC
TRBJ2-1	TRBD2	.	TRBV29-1	CSALQAGGYNEQFF	TGCAGCGCCCTCCAGGCGGGGGGGTACAATGAGCAGTTCTTC
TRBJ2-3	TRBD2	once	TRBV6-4	CASSEISGGATDTQYF	TGTGCCAGCAGTGAGATCAGCGGGGGGGCGACAGATACGCAGTATTTT
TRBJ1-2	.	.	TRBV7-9	CASSKQGNYGYTF	TGTGCCAGCAGCAAGCAGGGTAACTATGGCTACACCTTC
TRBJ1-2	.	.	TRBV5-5	CASSLGPGYGYTF	TGTGCCAGCAGCTTGGGGCCAGGCTATGGCTACACCTTC
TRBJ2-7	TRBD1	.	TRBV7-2	CASSPTGVWDYEQYF	TGTGCCAGCAGCCCAACAGGGGTTTGGGACTACGAGCAGTACTTC
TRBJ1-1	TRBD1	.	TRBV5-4	CASSPLQPRDSTEAFF	TGTGCCAGCAGCCCTCTACAACCCCGGGACAGCACTGAAGCTTTCTTT
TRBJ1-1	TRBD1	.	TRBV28	CASSAGQAEAFF	TGTGCCAGCAGTGCGGGACAGGCTGAAGCTTTCTTT
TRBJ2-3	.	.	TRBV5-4	CASSLGRGTDTQYF	TGTGCCAGCAGCTTGGGTAGGGGAACAGATACGCAGTATTTT
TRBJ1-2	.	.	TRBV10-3	CAISESGQSYGYTF	TGTGCCATCAGTGAGTCCGGACAGAGCTATGGCTACACCTTC
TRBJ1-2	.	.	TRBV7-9	CASSLEGFTF	TGTGCCAGCAGCTTAGAGGGGTTCACCTTC
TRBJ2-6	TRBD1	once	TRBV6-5	CASSYKGAGANVLTF	TGTGCCAGCAGTTACAAGGGGGCCGGGGCCAACGTCCTGACTTTC
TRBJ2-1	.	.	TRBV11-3	CASSLQGTVNNEQFF	TGTGCCAGCAGCTTACAGGGGACGGTCAACAATGAGCAGTTCTTC
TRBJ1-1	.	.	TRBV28	CASSWAGSTEAFF	TGTGCCAGCAGCTGGGCAGGGTCCACTGAAGCTTTCTTT
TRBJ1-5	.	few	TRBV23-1	CASSPVYRESSNQPQHF	TGCGCCAGCAGTCCTGTATACCGAGAAAGTAGCAATCAGCCCCAGCATTTT
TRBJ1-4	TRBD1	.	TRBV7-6	CASSLAGTVRTNEKLFF	TGTGCCAGCAGCTTAGCCGGGACAGTCCGAACTAATGAAAAACTGTTTTTT
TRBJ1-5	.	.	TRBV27	CASSLTTEAHQPQHF	TGTGCCAGCAGTTTGACCACCGAGGCACATCAGCCCCAGCATTTT
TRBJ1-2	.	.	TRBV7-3	CASSPIENYGYTF	TGTGCCAGCAGCCCCATAGAAAACTATGGCTACACCTTC
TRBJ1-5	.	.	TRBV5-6	CASSLVGRSNQPQHF	TGTGCCAGCAGCTTGGTTGGCCGTAGCAATCAGCCCCAGCATTTT
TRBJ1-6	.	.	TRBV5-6	CASSLIQGNSPLHF	TGTGCCAGCAGCTTGATCCAGGGGAATTCACCCCTCCACTTT
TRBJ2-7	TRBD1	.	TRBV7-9	CASSSRDRALNEQYF	TGTGCCAGCAGTTCCCGGGACAGGGCGTTGAACGAGCAGTACTTC
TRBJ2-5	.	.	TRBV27	CASSTRETQYF	TGTGCCAGCAGCACTCGAGAGACCCAGTACTTC
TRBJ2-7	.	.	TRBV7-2	CASTSLTGYEQYF	TGTGCCAGCACCTCTCTGACAGGCTACGAGCAGTACTTC
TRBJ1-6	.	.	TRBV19	CASSRGGNSPLHF	TGTGCCAGTAGCCGCGGGGGCAATTCACCCCTCCACTTT
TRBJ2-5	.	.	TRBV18	CASSPQRAQETQYF	TGTGCCAGCTCACCACAGCGGGCCCAAGAGACCCAGTACTTC
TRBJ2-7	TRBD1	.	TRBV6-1	CASMSRDRGTYEQYF	TGTGCCAGCATGAGCCGGGACAGGGGAACCTACGAGCAGTACTTC
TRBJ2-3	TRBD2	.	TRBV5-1	CASSYIAGGSDTQYF	TGCGCCAGCAGTTATATAGCGGGTGGGTCGGATACGCAGTATTTT
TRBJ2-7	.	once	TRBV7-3	CASSLNSQGLYEQYF	TGTGCCAGCAGCTTAAATAGCCAGGGACTCTACGAGCAGTACTTC
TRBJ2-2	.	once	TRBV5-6	CASGRNTGELFF	TGTGCCAGCGGGAGGAACACCGGGGAGCTGTTTTTT
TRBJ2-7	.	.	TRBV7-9	CASTTTNEQYF	TGTGCCAGCACCACGACAAACGAGCAGTACTTC
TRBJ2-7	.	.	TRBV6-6	CAIATSSYEQYF	TGTGCCATTGCGACTAGCTCCTACGAGCAGTACTTC
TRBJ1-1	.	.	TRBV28	CASITPLVTEAFF	TGTGCCAGCATTACTCCGCTCGTCACTGAAGCTTTCTTT
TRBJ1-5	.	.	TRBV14	CASSQELSQPQHF	TGTGCCAGCAGCCAGGAGTTATCTCAGCCCCAGCATTTT
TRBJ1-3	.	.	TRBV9	CASSETGSYSGNTIYF	TGTGCCAGCAGTGAGACCGGGTCCTACTCTGGAAACACCATATATTTT
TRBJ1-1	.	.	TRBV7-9	CASSPMGSPIEAFF	TGTGCCAGCAGCCCCATGGGCAGTCCTATTGAAGCTTTCTTT
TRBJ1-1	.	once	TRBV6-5	CASRRGVSEAFF	TGTGCCAGCAGGCGGGGCGTTTCTGAAGCTTTCTTT
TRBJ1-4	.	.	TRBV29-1	CSVQRGSGLFF	TGCAGCGTTCAAAGGGGGAGTGGACTGTTTTTT
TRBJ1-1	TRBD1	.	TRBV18	CASSPDRVTEAFF	TGTGCCAGCTCACCAGACAGGGTAACTGAAGCTTTCTTT
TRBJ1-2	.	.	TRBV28	CASSFPITSGTAGGSYGYTF	TGTGCCAGCAGTTTCCCTATAACGAGTGGGACGGCGGGGGGTTCTTATGGCTACACCTTC
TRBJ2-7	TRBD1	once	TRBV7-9	CASSYLPGQSLYEQYF	TGTGCCAGCAGCTACCTCCCGGGACAGTCCCTCTACGAGCAGTACTTC
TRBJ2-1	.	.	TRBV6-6	CASSPIRSSYNEQFF	TGTGCCAGCAGCCCCATAAGGAGCTCCTACAATGAGCAGTTCTTC
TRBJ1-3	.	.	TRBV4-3	CASSQGLGGGTAPRNTIYF	TGCGCCAGCAGCCAGGGTTTGGGAGGGGGGACGGCCCCAAGAAACACCATATATTTT
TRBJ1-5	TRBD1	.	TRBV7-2	CASSSDRGNQPQHF	TGTGCCAGCAGCTCCGACAGGGGAAACCAGCCCCAGCATTTT